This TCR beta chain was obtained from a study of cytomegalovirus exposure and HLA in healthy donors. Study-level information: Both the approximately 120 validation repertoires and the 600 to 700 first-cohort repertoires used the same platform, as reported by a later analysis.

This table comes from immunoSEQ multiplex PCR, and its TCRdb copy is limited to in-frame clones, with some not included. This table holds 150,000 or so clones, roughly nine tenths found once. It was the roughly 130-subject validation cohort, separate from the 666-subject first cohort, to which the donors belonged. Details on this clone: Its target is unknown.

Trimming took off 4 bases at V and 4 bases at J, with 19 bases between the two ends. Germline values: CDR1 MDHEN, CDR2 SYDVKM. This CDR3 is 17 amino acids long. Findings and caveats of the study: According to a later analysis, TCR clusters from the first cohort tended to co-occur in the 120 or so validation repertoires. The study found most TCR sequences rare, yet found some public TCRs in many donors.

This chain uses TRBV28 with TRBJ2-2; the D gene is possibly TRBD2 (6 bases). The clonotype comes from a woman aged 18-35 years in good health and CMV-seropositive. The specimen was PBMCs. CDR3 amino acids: CASSSTPGLLGTGELFF. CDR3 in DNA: TGTGCCAGCAGTTCAACTCCTGGACTACTAGGCACCGGGGAGCTGTTTTTT.